This TCR beta chain comes out of a study of blood T cell repertoires in COVID-19. As processed by the authors: Reference gene primer amplification yielded estimated nucleated cell counts. Libraries were prepared by immunoSEQ multiplex PCR; TCRdb keeps only in-frame clonotypes and omits some of them. V and J calls and clone size come straight from that table; D and trimming were deduced from the DNA. The sample lists some 130,000 clones; around 83% were seen once. This clone has just one count. This CDR3 comprises 13 residues. J gave up 4 bases and V 9 bases, and 7 bases lay outside the gene matches. The genes are TRBV12-3 or TRBV12-4 and TRBJ1-2; 8 bases match TRBD1. The sample taken for sequencing was peripheral blood. The receptor comes from a woman between 45 and 65 years old with acute or convalescent COVID-19. In nucleotides, the CDR3 is TGTGCCAGTGCGACAGGGGCAATCTATGGCTACACCTTC. Translated: CASATGAIYGYTF.